These 25 T cell receptor beta chains came from one sample sequenced in a study of blood T cell repertoires in COVID-19. Method: immunoSEQ multiplex PCR; TCRdb's copy keeps in-frame clones and lacks some. The table includes fewer than 400,000 clones, about nine tenths detected once. The sequenced sample consisted of PBMCs or T cells enriched from blood (not recorded which). The receptor set was obtained from a man in his sixties who had recovered from COVID-19.

The gene calls are TRBV7-9 and TRBJ2-1; 11 bases align to TRBD2. J gave up 5 bases and V 5 bases, and 5 bases lay outside the gene matches. This CDR3 spans 15 amino acids. Per germline, CDR1 SEHNR and CDR2 FQNEAQ (reference sequence). This CDR3 is CASSMRLAGNNEQFF. The CDR3, as DNA: TGTGCCAGCAGCATGAGACTAGCGGGAAACAATGAGCAGTTCTTC.

The rearrangement joins TRBV19 to TRBJ2-2; TRBD1 matches at 8 bases. Trimming cost V 6 bases and J 1 base; bases outside gene matches: 4. Germline V lookup: CDR1 LNHDA, CDR2 SQIVND (reference sequence). This CDR3 has 15 residues. The CDR3 is CASRRTGMNTGELFF. In DNA form, the CDR3 reads TGTGCCAGTAGAAGGACAGGGATGAACACCGGGGAGCTGTTTTTT.

The chain carries TRBV5-4 and TRBJ1-1; 9 bases fit TRBD1. With 6 bases clipped from V and 4 bases from J, the junction kept 7 bases outside the gene matches. CDR3 length: 14 residues. In germline, CDR1 is SGHNT, CDR2 YYREEE (reference sequence). Here the CDR3 DNA reads TGTGCCAGCAAAGAGGGACAGGGCGCCACTGAAGCTTTCTTT. Translating gives CASKEGQGATEAFF.

The chain recombines TRBV5-1 with TRBJ2-3; no clear D gene. Germline assignment: CDR1 SGHRS and CDR2 YFSETQ. The CDR3 contains 14 residues. Deletions cut 5 bases from V and 0 bases from J, with 10 bases between. CDR3 protein: CASRGRLSTDTQYF. The CDR3 coding sequence is TGCGCCAGCAGGGGCAGGCTAAGCACAGATACGCAGTATTTT.

The table lists this clone with a count of one. The gene calls are TRBV21-1 and TRBJ1-5. TRBV21-1 is noted as a pseudogene. The CDR3 contains 14 residues. The CDR3 sequence: CASTSQDRVRPQHF. CDR3 nucleotides: TGTGCCAGCACCTCGCAAGACCGGGTACGACCCCAGCATTTT.

V and J are TRBV6-1 and TRBJ2-1, with D hard to call. Trimming cost V 2 bases and J 0 bases, with 8 bases left between them. The CDR3 has 15 amino acids. Germline V gene data show CDR1 as MNHNS and CDR2 as SASEGT. The CDR3 sequence: CASSEQVSSYNEQFF. The CDR3 region has the DNA TGTGCCAGCAGTGAACAGGTGAGCTCCTACAATGAGCAGTTCTTC.

The rearrangement joins TRBV19 to TRBJ2-5, with TRBD1 matching over 7 bases. The ends lost 6 bases at V and 1 base at J; junction bases unmatched: 2. From germline, CDR1 is LNHDA and CDR2 SQIVND (reference sequence). CDR3 length equals 13 residues. The chain's CDR3 is CASSGTAQETQYF. The CDR3 bases are TGTGCCAGTAGCGGGACAGCCCAAGAGACCCAGTACTTC.

The chain employs TRBV20-1 and TRBJ1-1; D remains unclear. The germline V and J ends were trimmed by 7 bases and 6 bases, with 12 bases remaining between them. The CDR3 extends over 11 amino acids. Germline values: CDR1 DFQATT, CDR2 SNEGSKA (reference sequence). Here the CDR3 DNA reads TGCAGTGAATCAGGCTTATCTGAAGCTTTCTTT. Translating gives CSESGLSEAFF.

This chain connects TRBV29-1 to TRBJ1-5, with D tentatively TRBD1 (6 bases). V dropped 0 bases and J dropped 8 bases, with 17 bases sitting between them. The germline V gene has CDR1 SQVTM and CDR2 ANQGSEA. The CDR3 has 15 amino acids. The DNA of the CDR3 is TGCAGCGTTGAAGAGCAGCGAAGGGGGAGGGAGCCCCAGCATTTT. Translating gives CSVEEQRRGREPQHF. Complete variable domain (other parts from reference TRBV29-1 and TRBJ1-5): SAVISQKPSRDICQRGTSLTIQCQVDSQVTMMFWYRQQPGQSLTLIATANQGSEATYESGFVIDKFPISRPNLTFSTLTVSNMSPEDSSIYLCSVEEQRRGREPQHFGDGTRLSIL.

The chain has TRBV19 and TRBJ2-1; 7 bases fit TRBD1. This CDR3 spans 15 amino acids. Trimming cost V 1 base and J 5 bases; bases outside gene matches: 5. CDR1 is LNHDA and CDR2 is SQIVND in the germline V gene (reference sequence). As DNA, the CDR3 is TGTGCCAGTAGTATAGCTGGCAGGGGGAACAATGAGCAGTTCTTC. Translating gives CASSIAGRGNNEQFF.

V is TRBV5-5 and J is TRBJ1-3, with D perhaps matching TRBD1 (5 bases). V lost 2 bases, J lost 5 bases, and 8 bases lay in between. CDR3 size: 13 residues. The germline gives CDR1 SGHKS, CDR2 YYEKEE (reference sequence). The CDR3 bases are TGTGCCAGCAGCTTCACGGACAGAAACACCATATATTTT. Protein sequence: CASSFTDRNTIYF.

This sequence joins TRBV11-2 and TRBJ2-7; 11 bases are shared with TRBD2. The CDR3 runs to 16 residues. Germline-derived CDR1 and CDR2 are SGHAT and FQNNGV. With 5 bases clipped from V and 4 bases from J, the junction kept 10 bases outside the gene matches. CDR3: CASSHPGSSGRYEQYF. As DNA, the CDR3 is TGTGCCAGCAGCCACCCCGGCTCTAGCGGGAGGTACGAGCAGTACTTC.

V and J are TRBV7-9 and TRBJ2-5; weak D call: TRBD2 (7 bases). This CDR3 spans 16 amino acids. Germline assignment: CDR1 SEHNR and CDR2 FQNEAQ (reference sequence). V lost 5 bases and J lost 1, with 17 bases in between. CDR3 residues: CASSPYWGGAQETQYF. The CDR3, as DNA: TGTGCCAGCAGCCCCTACTGGGGGGGCGCCCAAGAGACCCAGTACTTC.

V gene TRBV11-2 combines with J gene TRBJ2-7; TRBD1 matches 8 bases. V trimming: 0 bases; J trimming: 4 bases; junction bases outside the gene matches: 5. The CDR3 extends over 15 amino acids. The germline V gene has CDR1 SGHAT and CDR2 FQNNGV. CDR3 protein: CASSLDYGQGYEQYF. CDR3 nucleotides: TGTGCCAGCAGCTTAGATTATGGACAGGGTTACGAGCAGTACTTC. Full variable domain (rest looked up from reference TRBV11-2 and TRBJ2-7): EAGVAQSPRYKIIEKRQSVAFWCNPISGHATLYWYQQILGQGPKLLIQFQNNGVVDDSQLPKDRFSAERLKGVDSTLKIQPAKLEDSAVYLCASSLDYGQGYEQYFGPGTRLTVT.

J is TRBJ1-1 and V is TRBV7-2, with D perhaps TRBD1 (6 bases). Germline CDR1 and CDR2: SGHTA and FQGNSA. V was trimmed by 6 bases and J by 0 bases, leaving 11 bases between them. The CDR3 has 14 residues. The CDR3 protein is CASSHGQLNTEAFF. In DNA, the CDR3 is TGTGCCAGCAGTCACGGACAGTTGAACACTGAAGCTTTCTTT.

V usage is TRBV4-2 and J usage is TRBJ2-5; D possibly corresponds to TRBD2 (6 bases). V lost 3 bases and J 4 bases, leaving 21 bases between the germline ends. CDR1 LGHNA and CDR2 YNFKEQ come from the germline V gene. CDR3 length equals 17 residues. The CDR3 loop is CASSHLPGLPRGETQYF. The CDR3 DNA sequence: TGTGCCAGCAGCCATCTTCCGGGACTCCCTAGGGGAGAGACCCAGTACTTC.

This chain joins TRBV11-3 and TRBJ2-7; weak D call: TRBD2 (5 bases). This CDR3 contains 15 residues. CDR1 SGHNT and CDR2 YENEEA come from the germline V gene. Trimming shortened V by 1 base and J by 2 bases, and 12 bases separated the two germline ends. The CDR3 sequence: CASSLGGPGTYEQYF. CDR3 DNA sequence: TGTGCCAGCAGCTTAGGGGGTCCGGGAACCTACGAGCAGTACTTC.

This chain uses TRBV7-9 with TRBJ1-1; no firm D call. V was clipped by 2 bases and J by 2 bases, with 12 bases between them. The CDR3 is 15 residues long. Germline V CDR1 and CDR2: SEHNR, FQNEAQ (reference sequence). CDR3 sequence reads: CASSLSETANTEAFF. The CDR3 coding sequence is TGTGCCAGCAGCTTAAGTGAGACTGCCAACACTGAAGCTTTCTTT.

V gene TRBV19 combines with J gene TRBJ1-4; unclear D gene. Deletions cut 4 bases from V and 6 bases from J, with 18 bases between. CDR3 length equals 16 residues. Germline assignment: CDR1 LNHDA and CDR2 SQIVND (reference sequence). As DNA, the CDR3 is TGTGCCAGTAGTAGGCTTGGTTCAACTAATGATGAAAAACTGTTTTTT. This translates into CASSRLGSTNDEKLFF. Together with reference TRBV19 and TRBJ1-4, the CDR3 gives the full variable domain: DGGITQSPKYLFRKEGQNVTLSCEQNLNHDAMYWYRQDPGQGLRLIYYSQIVNDFQKGDIAEGYSVSREKKESFPLTVTSAQKNPTAFYLCASSRLGSTNDEKLFFGSGTQLSVL.

The rearrangement joins TRBV5-8 to TRBJ2-1; the match to TRBD2 covers 12 bases. This CDR3 region has 17 residues. Germline V gene lookup returns CDR1 SGHTS and CDR2 YDEGEE. Losses at the gene ends were 3 bases for V and 5 bases for J; bases not matched to a gene: 9. The CDR3 protein is CASSSPKTSGSDNEQFF. The CDR3 DNA follows: TGTGCCAGCAGCTCTCCCAAGACTAGCGGGAGCGACAATGAGCAGTTCTTC.

The chain links TRBV28 to TRBJ1-5, with 7 bases matching TRBD1. The junction had 11 bases not matched to a gene; V was cut back by 6 bases and J by 6 bases. The length of the CDR3 is 15 residues. The germline CDR1 and CDR2 sequences are MDHEN and SYDVKM. The CDR3 loop reads CASSPTAGGGQPQHF. CDR3 bases: TGTGCCAGCAGCCCTACCGCAGGGGGTGGTCAGCCCCAGCATTTT.

The chain links TRBV18 to TRBJ1-6; 8 nucleotides agree with TRBD1. Trimming removed 4 bases from V and 7 bases from J; junction bases left unmatched: 3. Per the germline V gene, CDR1 is KGHSH and CDR2 is LQKENI. The CDR3 is made up of 14 amino acids. CDR3 nucleotide sequence: TGTGCCAGCTCACTGGGACAGGCCAATTCACCCCTCCACTTT. This gives the protein CASSLGQANSPLHF.

This clone was found a few times. This chain connects TRBV6-1 to TRBJ2-4; 10 bases agree with TRBD1. V dropped 1 base and J dropped 7; count of bases not matched to a gene: 1. Germline CDR1 is MNHNS and CDR2 is SASEGT. This CDR3 has 14 residues. The CDR3 reads CASSEGGQGNIQYF. CDR3 in DNA: TGTGCCAGCAGTGAAGGGGGACAGGGGAACATTCAGTACTTC.

The chain joins TRBV5-6 to TRBJ2-5, with a weak D call TRBD2 (6 bases). This CDR3 region has 13 residues. Germline loops: CDR1 SGHDT, CDR2 YYEEEE. The V end was cut by 4 bases, the J end by 4 bases, with 11 bases between. The CDR3 DNA follows: TGTGCCAGCAGCCTATGGAGGGGAGAGACCCAGTACTTC. Its protein is CASSLWRGETQYF.

This chain links TRBV24-1 with TRBJ1-4, with a possible D match to TRBD1 (6 bases). The CDR3 sequence is 11 residues long. Germline V gene lookup returns CDR1 KGHDR and CDR2 SFDVKD. V was cut by 8 bases and J by 8 bases, with 8 bases left in between. CDR3 sequence reads: CATMGAEKLFF. DNA for the CDR3: TGTGCCACCATGGGGGCGGAAAAACTGTTTTTT.